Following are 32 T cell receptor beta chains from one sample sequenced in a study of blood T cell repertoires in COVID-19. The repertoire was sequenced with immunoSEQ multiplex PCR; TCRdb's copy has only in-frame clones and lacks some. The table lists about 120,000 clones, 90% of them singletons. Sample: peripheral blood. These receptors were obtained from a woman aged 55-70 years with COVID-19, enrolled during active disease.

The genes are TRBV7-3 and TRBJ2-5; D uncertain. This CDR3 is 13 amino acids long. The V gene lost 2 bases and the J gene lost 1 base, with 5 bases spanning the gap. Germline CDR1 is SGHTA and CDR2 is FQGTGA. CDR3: CASSLSGQETQYF. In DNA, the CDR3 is TGTGCCAGCAGCTTATCAGGCCAAGAGACCCAGTACTTC.

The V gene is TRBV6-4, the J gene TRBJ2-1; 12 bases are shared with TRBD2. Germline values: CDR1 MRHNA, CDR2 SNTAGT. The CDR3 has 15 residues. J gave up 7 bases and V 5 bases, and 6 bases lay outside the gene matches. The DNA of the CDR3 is TGTGCCAGCAGTTCCCTAGCGGGGGGGCTTAATGAGCAGTTCTTC. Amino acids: CASSSLAGGLNEQFF.

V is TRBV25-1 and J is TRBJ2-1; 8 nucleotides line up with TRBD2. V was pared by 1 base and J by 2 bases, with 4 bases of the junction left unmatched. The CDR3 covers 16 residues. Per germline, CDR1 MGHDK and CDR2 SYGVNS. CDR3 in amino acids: CASSEWVGGAYNEQFF. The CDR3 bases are TGTGCCAGCAGTGAATGGGTCGGGGGGGCCTACAATGAGCAGTTCTTC.

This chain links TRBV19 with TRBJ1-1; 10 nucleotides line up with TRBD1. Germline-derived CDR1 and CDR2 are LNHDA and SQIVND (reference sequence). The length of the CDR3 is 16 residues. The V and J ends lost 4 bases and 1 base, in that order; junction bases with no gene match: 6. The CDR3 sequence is CASSRDRGRGNTEAFF. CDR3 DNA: TGTGCCAGTAGTAGAGACAGGGGGCGCGGGAACACTGAAGCTTTCTTT. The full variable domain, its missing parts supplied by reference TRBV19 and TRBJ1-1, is DGGITQSPKYLFRKEGQNVTLSCEQNLNHDAMYWYRQDPGQGLRLIYYSQIVNDFQKGDIAEGYSVSREKKESFPLTVTSAQKNPTAFYLCASSRDRGRGNTEAFFGQGTRLTVV.

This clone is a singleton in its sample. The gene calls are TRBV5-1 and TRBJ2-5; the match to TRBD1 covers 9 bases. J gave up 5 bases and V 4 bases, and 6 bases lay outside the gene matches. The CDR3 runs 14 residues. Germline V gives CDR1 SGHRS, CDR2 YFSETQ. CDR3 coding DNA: TGCGCCAGCAGCCCCGGGACAGGGTTTGAGACCCAGTACTTC. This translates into CASSPGTGFETQYF.

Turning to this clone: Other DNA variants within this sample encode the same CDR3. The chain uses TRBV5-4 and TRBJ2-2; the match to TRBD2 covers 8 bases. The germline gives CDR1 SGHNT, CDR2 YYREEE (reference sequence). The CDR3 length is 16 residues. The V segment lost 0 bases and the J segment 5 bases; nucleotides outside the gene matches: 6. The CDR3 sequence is CASSLAGGRGTGELFF. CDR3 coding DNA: TGTGCCAGCAGCTTGGCGGGGGGGCGTGGGACCGGGGAGCTGTTTTTT.

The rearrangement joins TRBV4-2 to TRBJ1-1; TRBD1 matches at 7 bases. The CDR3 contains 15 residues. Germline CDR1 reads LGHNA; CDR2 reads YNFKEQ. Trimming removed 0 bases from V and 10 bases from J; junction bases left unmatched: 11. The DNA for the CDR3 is TGTGCCAGCAGCCAAGATGGGGGACAGATCTTCGGAGCTTTCTTT. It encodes CASSQDGGQIFGAFF.

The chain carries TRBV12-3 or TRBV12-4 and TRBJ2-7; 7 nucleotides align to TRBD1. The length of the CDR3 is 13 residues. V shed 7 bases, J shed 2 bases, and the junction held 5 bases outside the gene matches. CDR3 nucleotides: TGTGCCAGCAAAAGGGACAGTGCCTACGAGCAGTACTTC. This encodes CASKRDSAYEQYF.

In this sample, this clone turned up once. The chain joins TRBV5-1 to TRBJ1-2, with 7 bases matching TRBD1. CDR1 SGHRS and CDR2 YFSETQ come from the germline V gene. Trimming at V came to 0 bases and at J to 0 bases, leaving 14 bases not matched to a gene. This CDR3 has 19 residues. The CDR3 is CASSLGGFWTGPANYGYTF. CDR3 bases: TGCGCCAGCAGCTTGGGAGGGTTTTGGACAGGCCCAGCTAACTATGGCTACACCTTC.

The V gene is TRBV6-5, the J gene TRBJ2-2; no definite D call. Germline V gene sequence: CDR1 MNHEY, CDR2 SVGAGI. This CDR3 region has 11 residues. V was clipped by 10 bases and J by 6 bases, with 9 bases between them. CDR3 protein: CATLEAGELFF. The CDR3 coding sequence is TGTGCCACCCTTGAGGCCGGGGAGCTGTTTTTT.

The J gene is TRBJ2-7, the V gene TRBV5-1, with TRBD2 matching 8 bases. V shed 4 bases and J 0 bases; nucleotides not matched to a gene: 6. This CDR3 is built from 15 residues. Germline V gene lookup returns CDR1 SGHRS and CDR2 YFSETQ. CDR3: CASSPTSGRSYEQYF. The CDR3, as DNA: TGCGCCAGCAGCCCTACTAGCGGCCGCTCCTACGAGCAGTACTTC.

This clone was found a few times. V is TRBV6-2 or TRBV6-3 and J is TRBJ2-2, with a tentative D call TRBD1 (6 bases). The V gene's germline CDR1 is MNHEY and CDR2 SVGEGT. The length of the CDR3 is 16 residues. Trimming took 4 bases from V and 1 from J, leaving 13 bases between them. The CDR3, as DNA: TGTGCCAGCAGTTCCTCAGGACAGAAGAACACCGGGGAGCTGTTTTTT. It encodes CASSSSGQKNTGELFF.

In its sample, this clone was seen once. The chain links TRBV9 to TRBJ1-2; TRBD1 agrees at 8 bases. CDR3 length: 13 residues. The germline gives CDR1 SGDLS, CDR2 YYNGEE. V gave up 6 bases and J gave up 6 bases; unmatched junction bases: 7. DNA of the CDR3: TGTGCCAGCACCAGGACAGGGATTAATGGCTACACCTTC. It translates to CASTRTGINGYTF.

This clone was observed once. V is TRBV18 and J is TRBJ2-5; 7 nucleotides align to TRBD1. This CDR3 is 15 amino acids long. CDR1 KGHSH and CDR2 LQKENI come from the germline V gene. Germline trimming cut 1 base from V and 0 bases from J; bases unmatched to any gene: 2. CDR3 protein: CASSPRGGNQETQYF. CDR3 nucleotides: TGTGCCAGCTCACCACGAGGGGGCAACCAAGAGACCCAGTACTTC.

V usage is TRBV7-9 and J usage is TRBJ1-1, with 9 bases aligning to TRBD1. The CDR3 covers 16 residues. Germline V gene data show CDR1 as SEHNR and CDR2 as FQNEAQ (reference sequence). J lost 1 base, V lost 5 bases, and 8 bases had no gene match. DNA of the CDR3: TGTGCCAGCAGCCCAGGACAGGGGTATCAGAACACTGAAGCTTTCTTT. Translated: CASSPGQGYQNTEAFF. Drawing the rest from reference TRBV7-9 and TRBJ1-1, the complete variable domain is DTGVSQNPRHKITKRGQNVTFRCDPISEHNRLYWYRQTLGQGPEFLTYFQNEAQLEKSRLLSDRFSAERPKGSFSTLEIQRTEQGDSAMYLCASSPGQGYQNTEAFFGQGTRLTVV.

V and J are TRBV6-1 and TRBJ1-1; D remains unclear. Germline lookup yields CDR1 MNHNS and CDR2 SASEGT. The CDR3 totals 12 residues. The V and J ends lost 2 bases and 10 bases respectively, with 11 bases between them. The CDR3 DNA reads TGTGCCAGCAGTGAATGGGAGGTATCAGCTTTCTTT. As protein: CASSEWEVSAFF.

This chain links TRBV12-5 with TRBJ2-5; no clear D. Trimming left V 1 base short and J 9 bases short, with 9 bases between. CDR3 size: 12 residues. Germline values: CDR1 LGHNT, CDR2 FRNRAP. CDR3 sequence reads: CASGLDTFSQYF. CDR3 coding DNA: TGTGCTAGTGGTTTGGACACGTTCTCCCAGTACTTC. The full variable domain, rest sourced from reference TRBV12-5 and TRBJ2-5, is DARVTQTPRHKVTEMGQEVTMRCQPILGHNTVFWYRQTMMQGLELLAYFRNRAPLDDSGMPKDRFSAEMPDATLATLKIQPSEPRDSAVYFCASGLDTFSQYFGPGTRLLVL.

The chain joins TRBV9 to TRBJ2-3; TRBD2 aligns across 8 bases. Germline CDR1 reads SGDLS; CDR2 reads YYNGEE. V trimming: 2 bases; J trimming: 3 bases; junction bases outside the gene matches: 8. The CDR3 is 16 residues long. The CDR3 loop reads CASSVLEGTSTDTQYF. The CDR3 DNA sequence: TGTGCCAGCAGCGTCCTAGAGGGGACTAGTACAGATACGCAGTATTTT.

CDR3 sequence: CASSFGTGLTNSPLHF. DNA for the CDR3: TGTGCCAGCAGCTTCGGGACAGGGTTGACCAATTCACCCCTCCACTTT. V and J are TRBV5-6 and TRBJ1-6, with 9 positions matching TRBD1. This CDR3 is built from 16 residues. Losses at the gene ends were 2 bases for V and 7 bases for J; bases not matched to a gene: 7. From germline, CDR1 is SGHDT and CDR2 YYEEEE. Variable domain in full (rest from reference TRBV5-6 and TRBJ1-6): DAGVTQSPTHLIKTRGQQVTLRCSPKSGHDTVSWYQQALGQGPQFIFQYYEEEERQRGNFPDRFSGHQFPNYSSELNVNALLLGDSALYLCASSFGTGLTNSPLHFGNGTRLTVT.

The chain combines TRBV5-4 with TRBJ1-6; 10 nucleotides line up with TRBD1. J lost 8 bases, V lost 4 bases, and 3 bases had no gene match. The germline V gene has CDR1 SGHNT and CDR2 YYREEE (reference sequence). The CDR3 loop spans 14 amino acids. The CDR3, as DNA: TGTGCCAGCAGCCCCGGGACAGGGGATTCACCCCTCCACTTT. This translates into CASSPGTGDSPLHF.

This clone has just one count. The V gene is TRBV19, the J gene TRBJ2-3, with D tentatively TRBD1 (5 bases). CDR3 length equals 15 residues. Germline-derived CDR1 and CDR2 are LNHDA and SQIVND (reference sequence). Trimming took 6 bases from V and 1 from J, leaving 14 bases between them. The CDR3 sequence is CASREVGHRTDTQYF. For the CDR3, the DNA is TGTGCCAGTAGGGAAGTTGGACACCGCACAGATACGCAGTATTTT.

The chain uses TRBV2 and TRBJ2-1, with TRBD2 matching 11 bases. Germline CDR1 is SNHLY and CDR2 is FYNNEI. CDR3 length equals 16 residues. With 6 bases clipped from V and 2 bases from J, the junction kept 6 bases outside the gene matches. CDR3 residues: CASSKLAGAAYNEQFF. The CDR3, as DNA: TGTGCCAGCAGCAAACTAGCGGGGGCTGCCTACAATGAGCAGTTCTTC.

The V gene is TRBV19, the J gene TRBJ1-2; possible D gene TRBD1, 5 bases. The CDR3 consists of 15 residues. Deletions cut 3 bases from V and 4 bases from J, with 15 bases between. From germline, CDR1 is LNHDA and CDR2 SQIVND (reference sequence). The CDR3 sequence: CASSIVGGSGYGYTF. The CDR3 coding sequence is TGTGCCAGTAGTATCGTCGGGGGTTCAGGCTATGGCTACACCTTC.

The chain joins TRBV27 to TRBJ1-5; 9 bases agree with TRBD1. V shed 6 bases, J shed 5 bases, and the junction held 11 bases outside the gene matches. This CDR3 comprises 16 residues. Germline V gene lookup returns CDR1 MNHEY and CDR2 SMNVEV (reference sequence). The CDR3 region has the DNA TGTGCCAGCAGCCCCCGGACAGGGGTAAGGCATCAGCCCCAGCATTTT. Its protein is CASSPRTGVRHQPQHF.

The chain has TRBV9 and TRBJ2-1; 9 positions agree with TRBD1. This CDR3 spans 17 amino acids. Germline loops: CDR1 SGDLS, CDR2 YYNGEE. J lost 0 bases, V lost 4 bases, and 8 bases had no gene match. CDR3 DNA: TGTGCCAGCAGCCCCTCACAGGGGGCAAGCTCCTACAATGAGCAGTTCTTC. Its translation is CASSPSQGASSYNEQFF.

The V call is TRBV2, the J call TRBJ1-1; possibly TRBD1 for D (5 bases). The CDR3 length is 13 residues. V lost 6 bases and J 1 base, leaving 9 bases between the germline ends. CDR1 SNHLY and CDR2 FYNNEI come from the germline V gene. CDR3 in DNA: TGTGCCAGCAGGGCCGGACAGAACACTGAAGCTTTCTTT. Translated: CASRAGQNTEAFF.

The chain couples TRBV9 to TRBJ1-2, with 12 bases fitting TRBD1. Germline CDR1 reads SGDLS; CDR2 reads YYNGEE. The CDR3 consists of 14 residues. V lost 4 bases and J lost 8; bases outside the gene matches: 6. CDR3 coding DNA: TGTGCCAGCAGCACTGGGACAGGGGGCGGGGGCTACACCTTC. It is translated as CASSTGTGGGGYTF.

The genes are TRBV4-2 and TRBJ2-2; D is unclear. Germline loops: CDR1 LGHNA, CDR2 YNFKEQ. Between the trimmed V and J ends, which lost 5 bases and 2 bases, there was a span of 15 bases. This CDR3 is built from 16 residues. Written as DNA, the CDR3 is TGTGCCAGCAGCGCCCTAGGTACATCAAACACCGGGGAGCTGTTTTTT. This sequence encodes CASSALGTSNTGELFF.

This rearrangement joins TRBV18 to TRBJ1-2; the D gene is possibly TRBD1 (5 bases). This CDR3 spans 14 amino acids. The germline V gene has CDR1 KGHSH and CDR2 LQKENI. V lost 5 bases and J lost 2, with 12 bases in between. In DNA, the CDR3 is TGTGCCAGCTCATTACTCAGGGCAAACTATGGCTACACCTTC. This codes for CASSLLRANYGYTF.

In DNA, the CDR3 is TGTGCCAGCAGCCCTGGGACAGCTAGGATGAACACTGAAGCTTTCTTT. Amino acids: CASSPGTARMNTEAFF. The chain combines TRBV5-4 with TRBJ1-1; the match to TRBD1 covers 7 bases. This CDR3 has 16 amino acids. V lost 4 bases, J lost 0 bases, and 9 bases stayed unmatched. Germline CDR1 reads SGHNT; CDR2 reads YYREEE (reference sequence). Based on the CDR3 plus reference TRBV5-4 and TRBJ1-1, the full variable domain is ETGVTQSPTHLIKTRGQQVTLRCSSQSGHNTVSWYQQALGQGPQFIFQYYREEENGRGNFPPRFSGLQFPNYSSELNVNALELDDSALYLCASSPGTARMNTEAFFGQGTRLTVV.

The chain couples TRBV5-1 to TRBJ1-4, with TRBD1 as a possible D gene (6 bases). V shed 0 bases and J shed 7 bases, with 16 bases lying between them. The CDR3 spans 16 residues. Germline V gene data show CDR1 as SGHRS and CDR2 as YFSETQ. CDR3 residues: CASSLADQGWGEKLFF. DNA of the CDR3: TGCGCCAGCAGCTTGGCTGACCAGGGGTGGGGTGAAAAACTGTTTTTT.

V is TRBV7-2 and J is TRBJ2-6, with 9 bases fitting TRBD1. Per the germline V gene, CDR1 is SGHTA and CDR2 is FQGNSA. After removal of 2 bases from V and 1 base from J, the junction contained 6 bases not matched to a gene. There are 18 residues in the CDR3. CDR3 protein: CASSLWDRAPSGANVLTF. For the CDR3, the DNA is TGTGCCAGCAGCTTATGGGACAGGGCCCCATCTGGGGCCAACGTCCTGACTTTC.